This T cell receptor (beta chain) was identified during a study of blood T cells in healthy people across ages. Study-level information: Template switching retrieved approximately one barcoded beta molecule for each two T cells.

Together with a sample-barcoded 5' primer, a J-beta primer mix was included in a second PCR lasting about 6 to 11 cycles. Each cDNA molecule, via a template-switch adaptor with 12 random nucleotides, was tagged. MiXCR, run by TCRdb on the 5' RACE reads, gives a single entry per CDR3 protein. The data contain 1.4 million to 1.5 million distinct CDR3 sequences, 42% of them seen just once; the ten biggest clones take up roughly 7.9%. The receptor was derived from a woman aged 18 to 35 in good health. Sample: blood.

DNA for the CDR3: TGTGCCACCAGTGATTTGGGGGACAGGGCAACGCAGTATTTT. The encoded protein is CATSDLGDRATQYF. This rearrangement joins TRBV24-1 to TRBJ2-3; 9 positions agree with TRBD1. Losses at the gene ends were 0 bases for V and 9 bases for J; bases not matched to a gene: 3. From germline, CDR1 is KGHDR and CDR2 SFDVKD. This CDR3 is 14 amino acids long.